The clone carrying this T cell receptor (beta chain) was seen just once. This entry is derived from a study of control samples from healthy donors and cancer patients. Assay used: immunoSEQ multiplex PCR; TCRdb lists only in-frame clones, some missing. The sample includes roughly 120,000 clones, around 89% of them seen just once. J lost 5 bases, V lost 2 bases, and 6 bases had no gene match. CDR1 is SGHTS and CDR2 is YDEGEE in the germline V gene. The CDR3 is made up of 14 amino acids. The receptor was derived from a man aged 35 to 55 in good health. Sequencing used blood. This chain joins TRBV5-8 and TRBJ1-1; 7 bases align to TRBD1. The chain's CDR3 is CASSLRQGTTEAFF. Here the CDR3 DNA reads TGTGCCAGCAGCTTACGACAGGGAACGACTGAAGCTTTCTTT.